This T cell receptor (beta chain) came from a study of blood T cell repertoires in COVID-19. For the study at large: Acute and convalescent COVID-19 specimens originated in the United States, Italy and Spain.

Measured with immunoSEQ multiplex PCR; TCRdb has only the in-frame clones, and not every one. Seen here are about 200,000 clones, around 81% observed once, and the top ten hold 7.2%. This CDR3 contains 15 residues. Looked up from germline, CDR1 is MGHRA and CDR2 is YSYEKL. Germline trimming cut 8 bases from V and 2 bases from J; bases unmatched to any gene: 11. The chain has TRBV4-1 and TRBJ2-7; 8 bases fit TRBD2. Sequenced sample: peripheral blood. The TCR originated in a woman between 70 and 85 years old with acute or convalescent COVID-19. The CDR3 region is CASSPGGTMPYEQYF. CDR3 in DNA: TGCGCCAGCTCTCCGGGGGGGACGATGCCCTACGAGCAGTACTTC.